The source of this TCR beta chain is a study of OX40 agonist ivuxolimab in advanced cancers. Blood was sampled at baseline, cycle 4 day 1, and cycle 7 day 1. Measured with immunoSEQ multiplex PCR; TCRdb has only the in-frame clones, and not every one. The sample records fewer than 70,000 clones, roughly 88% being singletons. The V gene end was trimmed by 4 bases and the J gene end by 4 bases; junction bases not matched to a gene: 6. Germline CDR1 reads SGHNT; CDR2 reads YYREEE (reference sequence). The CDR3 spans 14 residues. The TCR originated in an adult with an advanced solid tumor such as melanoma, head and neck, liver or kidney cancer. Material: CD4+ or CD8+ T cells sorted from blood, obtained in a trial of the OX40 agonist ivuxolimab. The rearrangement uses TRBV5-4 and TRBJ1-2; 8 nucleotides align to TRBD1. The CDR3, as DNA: TGTGCCAGCAGCGATGACAGGGGAGGCTATGGCTACACCTTC. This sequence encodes CASSDDRGGYGYTF.